This T cell receptor beta chain was sequenced for a study of blood T cell repertoires in COVID-19. CDR1 and CDR2 from the germline V gene are LNHNV and YYDKDF (reference sequence). The CDR3 loop spans 15 amino acids. V shed 0 bases and J shed 4 bases, with 10 bases lying between them. Assay: immunoSEQ multiplex PCR; the TCRdb copy retains only in-frame clones and omits some. The sample lists approximately 210,000 clones, less than 90% occurring once. Sample: peripheral blood. The TCR originated in a man between 70 and 80 years old with acute or convalescent COVID-19. The V and J genes are TRBV15 and TRBJ2-1, with D perhaps matching TRBD1 (6 bases). This CDR3 is CATSRDRGGYNEQFF. The CDR3 coding sequence is TGTGCCACCAGCAGAGATCGAGGGGGATACAATGAGCAGTTCTTC.